This T cell receptor beta chain was captured by sequencing in a study of graft-versus-host responses after intestinal transplantation. Profiling relied on immunoSEQ multiplex PCR, and the TCRdb table lists in-frame clones only, not all of them. The sample has around 95,000 clones, roughly nine tenths seen once. A note on this clone: Its target is unknown.

The V end lost 3 bases, the J end lost 1 base, and 7 bases lay between the germline ends. CDR1 and CDR2 (germline): SGDLS, YYNGEE. The CDR3 has 13 amino acids. The sequence was obtained from a human donor who was the organ donor for an intestinal transplant. The chain links TRBV9 to TRBJ1-1; the D is unclear. The specimen comprised unstimulated CD4+ T cells sorted from spleen or lymph node cells, sampled before transplant. The CDR3 spells CASSAPRNTEAFF. The CDR3 bases are TGTGCCAGCAGCGCCCCCCGGAACACTGAAGCTTTCTTT.